Sequencing of this T cell receptor (beta chain) was carried out in a study of blood T cell repertoires in COVID-19 (dated by TCRdb to 2019 to 2021). About the investigation overall: Samples covering the acute and convalescent phases of COVID-19 were provided by collaborators in the United States, Italy and Spain. The prospective study material was composed of cDNA or gDNA derived from T cells, B-cell-depleted T cells, or PBMCs. Deeply sampled blood TCRbeta repertoires from subjects exposed to, actively infected with, or recovered from COVID-19 were included in the dataset. The repertoires were released in a freely available public database intended as a resource for research on the immune response to SARS-CoV-2. The samples were drawn from two sources: the first 160 participants of the ongoing ImmuneRACE study, and some 1,300 subjects contributed by 6 global collaborators. A de-identified subject ID, COVID-19 status, age in years and sex were almost always included in the sample metadata. Where available, HLA class I and class II types were taken from metadata supplied by the sample provider and were not determined by assay-based typing. Paper-wide results and their limitations: The amount of clinical and demographic metadata varied by source and participant and was provided uncurated.

The immunoSEQ Assay, a bias-controlled multiplex PCR, was used to amplify TCRbeta CDR3 regions from genomic DNA. The original pipeline was this. The number of nucleated cells in each sample was estimated by amplification of reference gene primers within the assay. To quantify the absolute abundance of each unique TCRbeta CDR3 rearrangement, sequence reads were collapsed and filtered. For each sample, productive Simpson clonality was calculated by taking the square root of Simpson's diversity index across productive rearrangements. TCRdb took over this immuneACCESS table, retaining in-frame rearrangements with V and J assigned. Such tables are incomplete; in checked studies, under half of the missing clones stem from an unresolved V gene, and the remainder is unexplained. V and J calls and clone size are given by that table; D and trimming were obtained from the DNA. The sample table shows about 200,000 clones, and about 76% are seen once. The top ten clones comprise around 9.3% of the sample.

The CDR3 spans 14 residues, from the cysteine through the phenylalanine. The DNA shown is the 42-base CDR3, in frame from base 1. Relative to germline, V is 5 bases shorter and J is 9 bases shorter, with 20 bases between their ends. CDR1 and CDR2, per the germline V gene, are SGHTA and FQGNSA. This clone was seen once. Its antigen is currently not known. No base quality information exists; no much larger clone differs at one position. Participants in the prospective study were enrolled through a virtual design, were aged roughly 18 to 100 years, and lived in approximately 25 United States geographic areas. To assign participants to cohorts, the prospective study relied on clinical history that participants themselves reported in a screening survey and a study questionnaire. Mobile phlebotomists in the prospective study collected whole blood, serum and a nasopharyngeal or oropharyngeal swab from every participant. Prospective study participants could optionally give additional blood draws and questionnaires over a 2-month period. Before DNA extraction, prospective study blood samples were shipped either frozen or at room temperature.

The chain is assembled from TRBV7-2 and TRBJ2-7; matching of 6 bases hints at TRBD2 as the D gene. This sequence originates from a woman aged 50 to 60 with acute COVID-19. Material for sequencing was PBMCs or T cells enriched from blood (not recorded which). The CDR3 amino acid sequence is: CASSPGTSLPLQYF. At the DNA level, the sequence is TGTGCCAGCAGCCCAGGGACTTCCCTCCCCTTGCAGTACTTC. Beyond the CDR3, the reference TRBV7-2 and TRBJ2-7 genes provide the residues; the full variable domain reads: GAGVSQSPSNKVTEKGKDVELRCDPISGHTALYWYRQSLGQGLEFLIYFQGNSAPDKSGLPSDRFSAERTGGSVSTLTIQRTQQEDSAVYLCASSPGTSLPLQYFGPGTRLTVT.